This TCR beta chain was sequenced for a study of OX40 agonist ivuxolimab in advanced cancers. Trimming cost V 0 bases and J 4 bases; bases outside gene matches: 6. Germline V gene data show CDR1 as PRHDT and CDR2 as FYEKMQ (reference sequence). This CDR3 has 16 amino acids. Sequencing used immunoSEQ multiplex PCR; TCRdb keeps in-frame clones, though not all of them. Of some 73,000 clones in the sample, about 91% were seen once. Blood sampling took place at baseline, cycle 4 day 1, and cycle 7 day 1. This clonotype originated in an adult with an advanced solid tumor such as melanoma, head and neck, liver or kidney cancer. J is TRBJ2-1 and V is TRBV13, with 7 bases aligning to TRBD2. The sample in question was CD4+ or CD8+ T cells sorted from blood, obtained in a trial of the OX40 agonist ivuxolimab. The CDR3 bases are TGTGCCAGCAGCTTAGGCTGGGGGGGAATTTACAATGAGCAGTTCTTC. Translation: CASSLGWGGIYNEQFF.